One and the same sample provided the 8 T cell receptor beta chains below, sequenced in a study of breast tumors, draining lymph nodes, adjacent tissues. One entry per CDR3 protein, called by TCRdb with MiXCR from the multiplex PCR reads. The sample shows roughly 260,000 distinct CDR3 sequences, roughly 30% of them seen only once. Breast cancer patients provided tissue from their axillary draining lymph nodes. The sample consisted of axillary lymph node tissue. The receptors come from a female donor with breast cancer. Some clones in this sample may be carry-over from other donors' samples.

Comments on this clonotype: A read error is possible here, since a much larger clone lies one base away. The V gene is TRBV30, the J gene TRBJ1-4; D perhaps matches TRBD1 (6 bases). Per the germline V gene, CDR1 is GTSNPN and CDR2 is SVGIG (reference sequence). The CDR3 spans 12 residues. Deletions cut 3 bases from V and 10 bases from J, with 12 bases between. The CDR3 protein is CAWSQGYGKLFF. CDR3 bases: TGTGCCTGGAGCCAGGGGTACGGAAAACTGTTTTTT.

The chain uses TRBV19 and TRBJ2-3, with 7 bases identical to TRBD2. Germline-derived CDR1 and CDR2 are LNHDA and SQIVND (reference sequence). V gave up 9 bases and J gave up 4 bases; unmatched junction bases: 4. This CDR3 has 12 residues. In DNA, the CDR3 is TGTGCCAGCGTTGGGGGGGCAGATACGCAGTATTTT. This translates into CASVGGADTQYF.

The sample holds many counts of this clonotype. V and J are TRBV12-3 or TRBV12-4 and TRBJ2-1; D ambiguous. CDR3 length: 11 residues. Deletions cut 3 bases from V and 8 bases from J, with 5 bases between. The CDR3 DNA reads TGTGCCAGCAGTTTTTTGGATGAGCAGTTCTTC. Amino acids: CASSFLDEQFF.

There are many counts of this clonotype. The chain recombines TRBV7-9 with TRBJ2-6, with no clear D. From germline, CDR1 is SEHNR and CDR2 FQNEAQ (reference sequence). The length of the CDR3 is 16 residues. Trimming removed 1 base from V and 0 bases from J, with 7 bases in between. The CDR3 DNA is TGTGCCAGCAGCTTAGAGGCCTCCTCTGGGGCCAACGTCCTGACTTTC. It specifies CASSLEASSGANVLTF.

This clonotype turned up a few times. The J gene is TRBJ2-3, the V gene TRBV27; 7 bases align to TRBD2. This CDR3 contains 15 residues. Trimming at V came to 6 bases and at J to 0 bases, leaving 6 bases not matched to a gene. Germline-derived CDR1 and CDR2 are MNHEY and SMNVEV (reference sequence). This CDR3 is CASRRTRASTDTQYF. In DNA form, the CDR3 reads TGTGCCAGCAGGCGGACTAGGGCTAGCACAGATACGCAGTATTTT.

The chain recombines TRBV18 with TRBJ1-6; a weak D match, TRBD1 (6 bases). CDR3 size: 15 residues. The V gene lost 1 base and the J gene lost 7 bases, with 11 bases spanning the gap. Germline values: CDR1 KGHSH, CDR2 LQKENI. CDR3 protein: CASSPRQAKNSPLHF. The CDR3 bases are TGTGCCAGCTCACCACGACAGGCCAAGAATTCACCCCTCCACTTT.

In its sample, this clonotype was seen many times. The chain is built from TRBV24-1 and TRBJ2-1, with D uncertain. CDR1 and CDR2 from the germline V gene are KGHDR and SFDVKD. With 4 bases removed from V and 6 bases from J, the gap between germline ends came to 15 bases. The CDR3 covers 15 residues. The CDR3, as DNA: TGTGCCACCAGTGAACGGAGACACCCTATCAATGAGCAGTTCTTC. It is translated as CATSERRHPINEQFF.

This clonotype was counted many times. This chain links TRBV24-1 with TRBJ2-7, with 8 bases lining up with TRBD1. The CDR3 length is 14 residues. Trimming took 5 bases from V and 5 from J; bases not matched to a gene: 7. Germline V gene lookup returns CDR1 KGHDR and CDR2 SFDVKD. The CDR3 sequence is CATSVTGGRNEQYF. The CDR3, as DNA: TGTGCCACCAGTGTCACAGGGGGTCGGAACGAGCAGTACTTC.